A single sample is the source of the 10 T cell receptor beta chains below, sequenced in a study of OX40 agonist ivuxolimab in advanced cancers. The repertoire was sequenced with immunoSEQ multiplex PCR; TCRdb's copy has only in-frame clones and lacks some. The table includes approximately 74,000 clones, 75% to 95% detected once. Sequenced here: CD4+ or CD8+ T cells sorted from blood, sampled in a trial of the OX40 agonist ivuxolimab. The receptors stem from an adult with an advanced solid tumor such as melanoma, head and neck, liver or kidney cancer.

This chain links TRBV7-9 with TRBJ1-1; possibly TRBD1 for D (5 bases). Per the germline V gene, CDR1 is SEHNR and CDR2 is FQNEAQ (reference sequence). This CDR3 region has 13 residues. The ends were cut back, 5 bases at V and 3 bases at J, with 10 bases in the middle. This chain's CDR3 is CASSPRGDTEAFF. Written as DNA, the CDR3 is TGTGCCAGCAGCCCGAGAGGGGACACTGAAGCTTTCTTT. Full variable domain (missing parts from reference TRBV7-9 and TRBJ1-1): DTGVSQNPRHKITKRGQNVTFRCDPISEHNRLYWYRQTLGQGPEFLTYFQNEAQLEKSRLLSDRFSAERPKGSFSTLEIQRTEQGDSAMYLCASSPRGDTEAFFGQGTRLTVV.

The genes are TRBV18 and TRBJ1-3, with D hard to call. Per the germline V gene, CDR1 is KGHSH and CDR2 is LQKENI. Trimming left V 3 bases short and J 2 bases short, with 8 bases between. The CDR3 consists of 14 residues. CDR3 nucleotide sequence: TGTGCCAGCTCACCTGACCTAACTGGAAACACCATATATTTT. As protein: CASSPDLTGNTIYF. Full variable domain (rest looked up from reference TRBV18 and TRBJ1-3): NAGVMQNPRHLVRRRGQEARLRCSPMKGHSHVYWYRQLPEEGLKFMVYLQKENIIDESGMPKERFSAEFPKEGPSILRIQQVVRGDSAAYFCASSPDLTGNTIYFGEGSWLTVV.

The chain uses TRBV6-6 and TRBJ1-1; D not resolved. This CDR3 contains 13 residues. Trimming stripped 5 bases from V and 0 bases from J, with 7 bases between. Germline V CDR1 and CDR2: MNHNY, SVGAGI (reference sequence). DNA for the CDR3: TGTGCCAGCAGTACTCAGATGAACACTGAAGCTTTCTTT. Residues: CASSTQMNTEAFF.

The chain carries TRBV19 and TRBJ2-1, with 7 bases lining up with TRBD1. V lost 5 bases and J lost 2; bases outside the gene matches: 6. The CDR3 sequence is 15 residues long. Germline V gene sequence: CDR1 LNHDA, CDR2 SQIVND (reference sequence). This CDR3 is CASSRQGSPYNEQFF. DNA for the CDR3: TGTGCCAGTAGTCGACAGGGAAGCCCCTACAATGAGCAGTTCTTC.

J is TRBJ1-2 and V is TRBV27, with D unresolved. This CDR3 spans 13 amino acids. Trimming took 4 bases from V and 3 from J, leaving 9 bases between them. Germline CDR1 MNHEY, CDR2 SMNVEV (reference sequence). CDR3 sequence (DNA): TGTGCCAGCAGTTACGGCCCCGACTATGGCTACACCTTC. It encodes CASSYGPDYGYTF.

DNA of the CDR3: TGTGCCAGCAGTTCCCCACTTGTAGCGGGAGGAATATACGAGCAGTACTTC. Protein: CASSSPLVAGGIYEQYF. The chain is built from TRBV27 and TRBJ2-7; 10 bases align to TRBD2. Trimming cost V 4 bases and J 4 bases; bases outside gene matches: 13. Per the germline V gene, CDR1 is MNHEY and CDR2 is SMNVEV (reference sequence). This CDR3 spans 17 amino acids.

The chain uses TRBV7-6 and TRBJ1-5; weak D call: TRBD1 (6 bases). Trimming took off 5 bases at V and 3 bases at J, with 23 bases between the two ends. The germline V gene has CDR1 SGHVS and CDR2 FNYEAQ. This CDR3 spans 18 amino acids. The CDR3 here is CASSPNGGATAFNQPQHF. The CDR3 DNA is TGTGCCAGCAGCCCTAATGGGGGCGCGACTGCTTTCAATCAGCCCCAGCATTTT.

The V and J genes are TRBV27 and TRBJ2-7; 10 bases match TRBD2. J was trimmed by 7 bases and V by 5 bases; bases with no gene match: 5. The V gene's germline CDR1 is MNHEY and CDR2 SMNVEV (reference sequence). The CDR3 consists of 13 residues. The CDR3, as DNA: TGTGCCAGCAGTCTCTATAGCGGGAGGGAGCAGTACTTC. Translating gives CASSLYSGREQYF.

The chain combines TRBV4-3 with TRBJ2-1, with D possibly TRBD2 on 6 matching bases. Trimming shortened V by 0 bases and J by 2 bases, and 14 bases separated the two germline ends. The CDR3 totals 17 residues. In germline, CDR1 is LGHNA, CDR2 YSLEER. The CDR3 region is CASSQDWGEVAYNEQFF. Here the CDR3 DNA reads TGCGCCAGCAGCCAAGATTGGGGGGAGGTCGCCTACAATGAGCAGTTCTTC.

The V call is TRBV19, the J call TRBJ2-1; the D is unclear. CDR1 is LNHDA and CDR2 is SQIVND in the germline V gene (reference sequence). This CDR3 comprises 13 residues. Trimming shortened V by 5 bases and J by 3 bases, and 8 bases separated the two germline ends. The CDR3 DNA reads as TGTGCCAGTAGTTCCCCACTCTACAATGAGCAGTTCTTC. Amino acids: CASSSPLYNEQFF. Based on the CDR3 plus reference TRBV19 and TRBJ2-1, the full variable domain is DGGITQSPKYLFRKEGQNVTLSCEQNLNHDAMYWYRQDPGQGLRLIYYSQIVNDFQKGDIAEGYSVSREKKESFPLTVTSAQKNPTAFYLCASSSPLYNEQFFGPGTRLTVL.